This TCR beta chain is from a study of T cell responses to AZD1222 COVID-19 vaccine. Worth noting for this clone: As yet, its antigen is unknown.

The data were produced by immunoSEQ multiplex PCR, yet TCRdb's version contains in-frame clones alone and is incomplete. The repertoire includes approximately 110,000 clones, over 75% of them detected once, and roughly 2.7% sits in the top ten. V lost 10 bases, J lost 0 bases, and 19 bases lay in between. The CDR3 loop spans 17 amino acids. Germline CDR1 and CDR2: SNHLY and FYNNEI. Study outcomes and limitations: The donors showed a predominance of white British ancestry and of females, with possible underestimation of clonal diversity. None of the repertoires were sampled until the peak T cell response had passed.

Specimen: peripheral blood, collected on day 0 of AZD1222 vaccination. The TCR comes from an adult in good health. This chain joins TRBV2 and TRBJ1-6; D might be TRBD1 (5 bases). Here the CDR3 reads CATTRSGGGSYNSPLHF. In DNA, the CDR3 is TGTGCCACCACACGTTCGGGTGGGGGCTCCTATAATTCACCCCTCCACTTT.